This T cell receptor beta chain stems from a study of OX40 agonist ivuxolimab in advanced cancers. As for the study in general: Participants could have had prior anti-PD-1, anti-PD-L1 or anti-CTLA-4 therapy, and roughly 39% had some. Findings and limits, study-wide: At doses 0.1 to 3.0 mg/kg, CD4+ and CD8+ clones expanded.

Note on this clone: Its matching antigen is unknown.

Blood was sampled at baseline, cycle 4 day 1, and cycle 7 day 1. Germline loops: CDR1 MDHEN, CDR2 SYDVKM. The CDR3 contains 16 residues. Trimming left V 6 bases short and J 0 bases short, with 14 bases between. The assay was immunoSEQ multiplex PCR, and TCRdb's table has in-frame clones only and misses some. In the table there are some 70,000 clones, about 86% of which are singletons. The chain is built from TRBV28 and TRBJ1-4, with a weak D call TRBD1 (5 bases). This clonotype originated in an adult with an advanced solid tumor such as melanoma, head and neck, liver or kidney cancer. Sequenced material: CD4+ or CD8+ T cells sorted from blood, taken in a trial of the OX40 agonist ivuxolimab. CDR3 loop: CASRQWGQATNEKLFF. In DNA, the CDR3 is TGTGCCAGCAGGCAGTGGGGCCAGGCAACTAATGAAAAACTGTTTTTT. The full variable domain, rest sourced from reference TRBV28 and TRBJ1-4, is DVKVTQSSRYLVKRTGEKVFLECVQDMDHENMFWYRQDPGLGLRLIYFSYDVKMKEKGDIPEGYSVSREKKERFSLILESASTNQTSMYLCASRQWGQATNEKLFFGSGTQLSVL.